Below are 12 T cell receptor beta chains sequenced from a single sample in a study of CD8 T cells in Susac syndrome. Random hexamers were used to reverse transcribe roughly 0.45 to 1 ug of RNA. TCRdb reprocessed the immunoSEQ multiplex PCR reads with MiXCR, giving one entry per CDR3 protein. The sample records about 25,000 distinct CDR3 sequences, around 95% being singletons. Sequencing used CD8+ T cells from PBMCs. The receptors here all came from a human donor in good health.

This chain connects TRBV6-2 or TRBV6-3 to TRBJ1-2, with no clear D. The CDR3 has 16 residues. V gave up 0 bases and J gave up 5 bases, with 16 bases separating them. CDR1 and CDR2 from the germline V gene are MNHEY and SVGEGT. This CDR3 is CASSYSSPAPEYGYTF. The CDR3 region has the DNA TGTGCCAGCAGTTACTCGTCTCCCGCGCCTGAGTATGGCTACACCTTC.

The V call is TRBV7-9, the J call TRBJ1-2; D may be TRBD1 (5 bases). Trimming stripped 6 bases from V and 5 bases from J, with 10 bases between. This CDR3 spans 12 amino acids. Germline V gene lookup returns CDR1 SEHNR and CDR2 FQNEAQ (reference sequence). The CDR3 sequence: CASRRDVYGYTF. The CDR3 DNA sequence: TGTGCCAGCAGGCGGGACGTATATGGCTACACCTTC.

This chain connects TRBV7-6 to TRBJ2-7; D might be TRBD1 (6 bases). Trimming took off 5 bases at V and 1 base at J, with 12 bases between the two ends. CDR3 size: 14 residues. Looked up from germline, CDR1 is SGHVS and CDR2 is FNYEAQ. The CDR3 DNA sequence: TGTGCCAGCAGCGTGAACAGGGTATCCTACGAGCAGTACTTC. Translating gives CASSVNRVSYEQYF.

V usage is TRBV6-5 and J usage is TRBJ2-5; no clear D gene. The CDR3 is 17 residues long. Trimming took off 0 bases at V and 2 bases at J, with 16 bases between the two ends. Germline CDR1 and CDR2: MNHEY and SVGAGI. This CDR3 reads CASSYSASERIQETQYF. The DNA for the CDR3 is TGTGCCAGCAGTTACTCCGCAAGCGAACGTATACAAGAGACCCAGTACTTC.

The V and J genes are TRBV7-2 and TRBJ2-2, with D unresolved. This CDR3 is 17 amino acids long. With 1 base removed from V and 0 bases from J, the gap between germline ends came to 12 bases. In germline, CDR1 is SGHTA, CDR2 FQGNSA. CDR3 protein: CASSLGIAVSNTGELFF. CDR3 nucleotides: TGTGCCAGCAGCTTAGGGATAGCTGTTTCGAACACCGGGGAGCTGTTTTTT.

This chain joins TRBV19 and TRBJ1-1; possibly TRBD1 for D (5 bases). Germline V lookup: CDR1 LNHDA, CDR2 SQIVND (reference sequence). Trimming took off 3 bases at V and 2 bases at J, with 10 bases between the two ends. The CDR3 runs 14 residues. CDR3 protein: CASSIGRVNTEAFF. The CDR3 nucleotides are TGTGCCAGTAGTATCGGCAGGGTAAACACTGAAGCTTTCTTT.

This chain links TRBV7-9 with TRBJ1-1, with TRBD1 as a possible D gene (6 bases). The CDR3 extends over 14 amino acids. The V end lost 1 base, the J end lost 5 bases, and 11 bases lay between the germline ends. Germline V gene data show CDR1 as SEHNR and CDR2 as FQNEAQ (reference sequence). The CDR3 DNA reads as TGTGCCAGCAGCTTAGTGAGGGGGGAGACTGAAGCTTTCTTT. It codes for CASSLVRGETEAFF.

The V and J genes are TRBV7-6 and TRBJ1-1; no clear D. Germline CDR1 is SGHVS and CDR2 is FNYEAQ. V was pared by 3 bases and J by 1 base, with 6 bases between. The CDR3 is made up of 13 amino acids. As DNA, the CDR3 is TGTGCCAGCAGCTTCCGATCGAACACTGAAGCTTTCTTT. Amino acids: CASSFRSNTEAFF.

This chain uses TRBV27 with TRBJ1-1, with a tentative D call TRBD1 (6 bases). This CDR3 contains 14 residues. Per the germline V gene, CDR1 is MNHEY and CDR2 is SMNVEV (reference sequence). V lost 5 bases, J lost 3 bases, and 13 bases lay in between. The CDR3 region is CASSTRGGYTEAFF. The CDR3 DNA follows: TGTGCCAGCAGTACCAGGGGAGGGTACACTGAAGCTTTCTTT.

The chain joins TRBV7-8 to TRBJ2-7; D is ambiguous. The CDR3 length is 15 residues. The V end lost 3 bases, the J end lost 3 bases, and 15 bases lay between the germline ends. Looked up from germline, CDR1 is SGHVS and CDR2 is FQNEAQ. DNA for the CDR3: TGTGCCAGCAGCTTCTACCGGGTTTTGGGCTACGAGCAGTACTTC. Translation: CASSFYRVLGYEQYF.

The sample holds one count of this clonotype. The rearrangement links TRBV12-3 or TRBV12-4 to TRBJ1-6, with D perhaps matching TRBD1 (6 bases). This CDR3 has 16 amino acids. V lost 6 bases and J 3 bases, leaving 15 bases between the germline ends. The chain's CDR3 is CASRTSGQLYNSPLHF. The CDR3 DNA sequence: TGTGCCAGCAGAACCAGCGGACAGCTCTATAATTCACCCCTCCACTTT.

The rearrangement links TRBV4-3 to TRBJ2-1; 7 bases map to TRBD2. Per germline, CDR1 LGHNA and CDR2 YSLEER. V gave up 3 bases and J gave up 8 bases; unmatched junction bases: 4. This CDR3 contains 13 residues. This CDR3 reads CASSHRGSDEQFF. Written as DNA, the CDR3 is TGCGCCAGCAGCCACCGCGGGAGCGATGAGCAGTTCTTC.